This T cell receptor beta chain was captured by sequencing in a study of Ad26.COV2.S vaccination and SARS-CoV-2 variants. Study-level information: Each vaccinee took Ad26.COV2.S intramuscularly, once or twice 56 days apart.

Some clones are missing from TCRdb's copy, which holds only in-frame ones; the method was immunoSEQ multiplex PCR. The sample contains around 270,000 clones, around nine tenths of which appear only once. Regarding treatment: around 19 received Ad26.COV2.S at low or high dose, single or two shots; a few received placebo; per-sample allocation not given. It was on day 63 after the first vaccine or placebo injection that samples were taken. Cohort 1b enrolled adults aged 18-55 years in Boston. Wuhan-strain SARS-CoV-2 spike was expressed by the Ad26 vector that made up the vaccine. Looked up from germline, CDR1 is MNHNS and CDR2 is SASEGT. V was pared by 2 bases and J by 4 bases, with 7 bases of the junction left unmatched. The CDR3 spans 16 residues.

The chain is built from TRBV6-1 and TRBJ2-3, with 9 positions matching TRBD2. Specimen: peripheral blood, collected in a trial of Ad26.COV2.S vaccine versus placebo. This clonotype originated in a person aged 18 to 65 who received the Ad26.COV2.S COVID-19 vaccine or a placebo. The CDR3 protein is CASSERASGAPDTQYF. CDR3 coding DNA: TGTGCCAGCAGTGAAAGGGCTAGCGGGGCCCCAGATACGCAGTATTTT.